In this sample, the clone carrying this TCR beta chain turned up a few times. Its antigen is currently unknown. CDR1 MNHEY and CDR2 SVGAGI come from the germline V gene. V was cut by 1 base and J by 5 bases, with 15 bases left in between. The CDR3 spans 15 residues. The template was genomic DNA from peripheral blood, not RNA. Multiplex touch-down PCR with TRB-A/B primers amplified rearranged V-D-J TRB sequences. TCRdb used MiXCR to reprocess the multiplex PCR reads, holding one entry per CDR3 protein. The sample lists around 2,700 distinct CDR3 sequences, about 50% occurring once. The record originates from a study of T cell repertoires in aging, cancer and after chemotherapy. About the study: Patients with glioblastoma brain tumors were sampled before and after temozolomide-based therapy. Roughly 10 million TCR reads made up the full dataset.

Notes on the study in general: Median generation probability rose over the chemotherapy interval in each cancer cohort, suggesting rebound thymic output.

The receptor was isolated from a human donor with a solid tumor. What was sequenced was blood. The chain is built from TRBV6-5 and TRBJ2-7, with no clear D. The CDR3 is CASSYLGPDFHEQYF. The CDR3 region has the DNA TGTGCCAGCAGTTACTTAGGACCCGATTTTCACGAGCAGTACTTC.